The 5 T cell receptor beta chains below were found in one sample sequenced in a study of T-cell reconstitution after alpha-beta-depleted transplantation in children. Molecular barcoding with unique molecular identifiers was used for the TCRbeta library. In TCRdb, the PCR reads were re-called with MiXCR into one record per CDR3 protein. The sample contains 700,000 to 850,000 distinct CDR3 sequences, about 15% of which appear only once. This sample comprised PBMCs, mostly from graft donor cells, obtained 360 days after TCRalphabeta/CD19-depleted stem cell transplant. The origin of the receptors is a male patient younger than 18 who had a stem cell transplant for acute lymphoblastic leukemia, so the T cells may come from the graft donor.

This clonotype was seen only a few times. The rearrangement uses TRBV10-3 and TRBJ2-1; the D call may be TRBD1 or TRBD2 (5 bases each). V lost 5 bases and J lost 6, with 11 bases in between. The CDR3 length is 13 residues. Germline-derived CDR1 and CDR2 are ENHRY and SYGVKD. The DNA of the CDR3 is TGTGCCATCAGTCCCGGTGGGGGCAATGAGCAGTTCTTC. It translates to CAISPGGGNEQFF.

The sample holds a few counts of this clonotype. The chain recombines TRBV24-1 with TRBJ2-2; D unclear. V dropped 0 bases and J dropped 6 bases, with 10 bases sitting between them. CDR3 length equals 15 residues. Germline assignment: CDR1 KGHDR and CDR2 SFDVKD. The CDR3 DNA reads TGTGCCACCAGTGATTTGGACGCCCGGGCCGGGGAGCTGTTTTTT. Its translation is CATSDLDARAGELFF.

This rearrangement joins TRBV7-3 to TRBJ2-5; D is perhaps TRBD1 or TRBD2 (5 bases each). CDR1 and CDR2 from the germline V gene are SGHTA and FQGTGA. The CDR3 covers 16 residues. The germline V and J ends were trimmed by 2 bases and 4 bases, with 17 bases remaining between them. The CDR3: CASSLVGRVGSETQYF. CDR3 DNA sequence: TGTGCCAGCAGCTTAGTGGGGCGGGTGGGGTCAGAGACCCAGTACTTC. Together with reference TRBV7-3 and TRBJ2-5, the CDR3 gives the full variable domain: GAGVSQTPSNKVTEKGKYVELRCDPISGHTALYWYRQSLGQGPEFLIYFQGTGAADDSGLPNDRFFAVRPEGSVSTLKIQRTERGDSAVYLCASSLVGRVGSETQYFGPGTRLLVL.

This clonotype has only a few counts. Written as DNA, the CDR3 is TGTGCCAGCAGTGATGACAGGAACACCGGGGAGCTGTTTTTT. Its protein product is CASSDDRNTGELFF. V is TRBV9 and J is TRBJ2-2; a weak D match, TRBD1 (5 bases). The germline V gene has CDR1 SGDLS and CDR2 YYNGEE. This CDR3 spans 14 amino acids. V was trimmed by 5 bases and J by 1 base, leaving 9 bases between them.

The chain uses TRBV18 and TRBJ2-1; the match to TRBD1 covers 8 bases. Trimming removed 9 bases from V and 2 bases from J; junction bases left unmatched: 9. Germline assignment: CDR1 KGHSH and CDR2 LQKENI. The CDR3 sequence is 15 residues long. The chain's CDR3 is CASSAGQGTYNEQFF. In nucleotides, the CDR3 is TGTGCCAGTTCAGCTGGACAGGGTACCTACAATGAGCAGTTCTTC.